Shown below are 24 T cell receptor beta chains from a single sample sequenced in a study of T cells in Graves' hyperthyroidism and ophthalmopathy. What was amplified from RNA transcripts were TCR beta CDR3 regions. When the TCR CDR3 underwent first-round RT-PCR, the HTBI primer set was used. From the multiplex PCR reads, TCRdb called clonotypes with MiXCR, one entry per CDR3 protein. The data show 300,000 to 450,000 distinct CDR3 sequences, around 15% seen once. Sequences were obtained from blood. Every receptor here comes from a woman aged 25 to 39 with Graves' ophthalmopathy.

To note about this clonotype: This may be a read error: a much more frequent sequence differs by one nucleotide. DNA of the CDR3: TGTGCCAGCGGTTTCTACACAGGGGGCTTCGAGCAGTACTTC. Its translation is CASGFYTGGFEQYF. This chain links TRBV27 with TRBJ2-7; the match to TRBD1 covers 9 bases. This CDR3 has 14 residues. Per germline, CDR1 MNHEY and CDR2 SMNVEV (reference sequence).

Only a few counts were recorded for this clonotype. The CDR3 protein is CASSSQTTGGGEQYF. The DNA for the CDR3 is TGTGCCAGCAGTTCCCAAACGACAGGGGGCGGCGAGCAGTACTTC. The rearrangement joins TRBV28 to TRBJ2-7, with 10 bases lining up with TRBD1. Per germline, CDR1 MDHEN and CDR2 SYDVKM. The CDR3 spans 15 residues. J was trimmed by 6 bases and V by 4 bases; bases with no gene match: 9.

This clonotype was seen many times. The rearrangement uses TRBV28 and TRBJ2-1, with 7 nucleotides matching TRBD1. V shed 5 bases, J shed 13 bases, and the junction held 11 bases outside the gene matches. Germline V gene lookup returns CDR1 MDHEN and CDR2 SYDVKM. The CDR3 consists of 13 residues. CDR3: CASSLDREWGQFF. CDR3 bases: TGTGCCAGCAGTCTCGACAGGGAATGGGGCCAGTTCTTC.

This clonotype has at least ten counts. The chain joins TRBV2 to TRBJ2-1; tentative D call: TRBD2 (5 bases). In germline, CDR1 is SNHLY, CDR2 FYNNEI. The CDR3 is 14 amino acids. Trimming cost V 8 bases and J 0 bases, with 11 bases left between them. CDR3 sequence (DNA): TGTGCCAGCCCTTCGGGATCCTCCTACAATGAGCAGTTCTTC. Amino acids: CASPSGSSYNEQFF.

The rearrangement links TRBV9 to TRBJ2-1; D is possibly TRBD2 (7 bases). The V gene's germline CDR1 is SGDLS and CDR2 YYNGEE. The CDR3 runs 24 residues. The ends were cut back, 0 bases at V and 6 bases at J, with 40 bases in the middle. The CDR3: CASSVGVTSSPRKRGGHNSNEQFF. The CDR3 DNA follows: TGTGCCAGCAGCGTAGGTGTGACATCAAGTCCTAGGAAAAGGGGGGGGCATAATAGCAATGAGCAGTTCTTC.

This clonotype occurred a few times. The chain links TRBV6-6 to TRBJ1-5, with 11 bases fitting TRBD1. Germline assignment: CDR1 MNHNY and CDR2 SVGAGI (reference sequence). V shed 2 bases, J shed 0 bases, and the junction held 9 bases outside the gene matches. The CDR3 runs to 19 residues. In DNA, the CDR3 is TGTGCCAGCAGTTACACGGACAGGGGGCTGACGGGTAGCAATCAGCCCCAGCATTTT. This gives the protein CASSYTDRGLTGSNQPQHF.

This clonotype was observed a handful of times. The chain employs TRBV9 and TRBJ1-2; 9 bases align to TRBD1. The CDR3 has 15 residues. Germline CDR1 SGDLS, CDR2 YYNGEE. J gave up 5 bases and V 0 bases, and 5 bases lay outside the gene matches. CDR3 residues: CASSVDLQGAYGYTF. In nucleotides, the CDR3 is TGTGCCAGCAGCGTAGATTTACAGGGGGCTTATGGCTACACCTTC.

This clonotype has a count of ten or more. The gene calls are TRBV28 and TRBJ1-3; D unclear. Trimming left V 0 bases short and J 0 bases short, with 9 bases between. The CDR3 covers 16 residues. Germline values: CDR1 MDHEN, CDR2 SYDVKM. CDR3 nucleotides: TGTGCCAGCAGTTTATGGGTAGACTTCTCTGGAAACACCATATATTTT. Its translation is CASSLWVDFSGNTIYF.

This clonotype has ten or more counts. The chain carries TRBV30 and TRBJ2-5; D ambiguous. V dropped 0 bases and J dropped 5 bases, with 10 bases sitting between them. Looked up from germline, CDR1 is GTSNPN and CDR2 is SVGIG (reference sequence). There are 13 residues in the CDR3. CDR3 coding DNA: TGTGCCTGGAGTGTGTTCAGTCGGGAGACCCAGTACTTC. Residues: CAWSVFSRETQYF.

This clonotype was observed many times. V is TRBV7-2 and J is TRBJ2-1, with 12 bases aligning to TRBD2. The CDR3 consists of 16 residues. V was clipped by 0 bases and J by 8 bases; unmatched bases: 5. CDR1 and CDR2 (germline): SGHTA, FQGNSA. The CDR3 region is CASSLAALAGGYEQFF. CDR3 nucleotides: TGTGCCAGCAGCTTAGCTGCCCTAGCGGGGGGGTATGAGCAGTTCTTC.

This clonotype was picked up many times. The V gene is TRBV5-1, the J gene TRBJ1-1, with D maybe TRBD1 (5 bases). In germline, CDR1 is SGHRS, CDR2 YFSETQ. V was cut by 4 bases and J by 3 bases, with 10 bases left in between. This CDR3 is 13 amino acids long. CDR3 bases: TGCGCCAGCAGCGGAGGGACGGACACTGAAGCTTTCTTT. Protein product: CASSGGTDTEAFF.

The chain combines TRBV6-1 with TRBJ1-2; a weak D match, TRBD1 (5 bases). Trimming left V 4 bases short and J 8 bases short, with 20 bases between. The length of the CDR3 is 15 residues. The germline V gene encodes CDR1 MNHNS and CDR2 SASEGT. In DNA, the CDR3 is TGTGCCAGCAGTGCCCCCGTTTTTGGGGGTTCGGGCTACACCTTC. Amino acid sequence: CASSAPVFGGSGYTF.

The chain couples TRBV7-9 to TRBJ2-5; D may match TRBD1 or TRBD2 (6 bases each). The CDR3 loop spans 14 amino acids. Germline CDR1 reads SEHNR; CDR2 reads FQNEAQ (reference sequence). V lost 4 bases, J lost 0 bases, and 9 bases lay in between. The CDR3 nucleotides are TGTGCCAGCAGCTGGGGGGCCAACCAAGAGACCCAGTACTTC. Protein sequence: CASSWGANQETQYF. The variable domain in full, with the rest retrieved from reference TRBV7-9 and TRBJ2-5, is DTGVSQNPRHKITKRGQNVTFRCDPISEHNRLYWYRQTLGQGPEFLTYFQNEAQLEKSRLLSDRFSAERPKGSFSTLEIQRTEQGDSAMYLCASSWGANQETQYFGPGTRLLVL.

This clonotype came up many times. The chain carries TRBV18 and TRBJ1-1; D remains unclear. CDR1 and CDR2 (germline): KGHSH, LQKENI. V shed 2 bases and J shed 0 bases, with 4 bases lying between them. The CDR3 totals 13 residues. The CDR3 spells CASSPALNTEAFF. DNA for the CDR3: TGTGCCAGCTCACCAGCTCTGAACACTGAAGCTTTCTTT.

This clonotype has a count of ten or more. The CDR3 reads CASRQPGTSNTEAFF. CDR3 DNA sequence: TGTGCCAGTAGGCAACCCGGGACATCAAACACTGAAGCTTTCTTT. The chain has TRBV28 and TRBJ1-1, with D maybe TRBD1 (6 bases). V lost 9 bases to trimming and J lost 2 bases, with 19 bases between them. CDR3 size: 15 residues. Germline CDR1 MDHEN, CDR2 SYDVKM.

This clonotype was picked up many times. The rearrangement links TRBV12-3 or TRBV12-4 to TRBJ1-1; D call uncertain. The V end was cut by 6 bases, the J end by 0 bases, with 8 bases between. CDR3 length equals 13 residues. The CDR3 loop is CASSLTMNTEAFF. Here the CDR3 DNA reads TGTGCCAGCAGCCTAACCATGAACACTGAAGCTTTCTTT.

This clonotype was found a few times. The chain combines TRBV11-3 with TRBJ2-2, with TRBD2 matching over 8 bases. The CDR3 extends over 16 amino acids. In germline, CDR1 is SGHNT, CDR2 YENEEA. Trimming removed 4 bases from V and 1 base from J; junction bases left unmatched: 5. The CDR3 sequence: CASSSGGAGNTGELFF. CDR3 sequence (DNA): TGTGCCAGCAGCTCCGGGGGGGCCGGGAACACCGGGGAGCTGTTTTTT. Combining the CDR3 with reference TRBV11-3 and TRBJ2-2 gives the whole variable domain EAGVVQSPRYKIIEKKQPVAFWCNPISGHNTLYWYLQNLGQGPELLIRYENEEAVDDSQLPKDRFSAERLKGVDSTLKIQPAELGDSAVYLCASSSGGAGNTGELFFGEGSRLTVL.

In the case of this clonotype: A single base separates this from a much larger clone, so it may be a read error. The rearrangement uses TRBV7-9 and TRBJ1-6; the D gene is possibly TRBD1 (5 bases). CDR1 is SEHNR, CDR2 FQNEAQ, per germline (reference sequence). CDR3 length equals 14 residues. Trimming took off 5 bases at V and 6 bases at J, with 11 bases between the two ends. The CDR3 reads CASSHGTSNSPLHF. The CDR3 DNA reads TGTGCCAGCAGCCACGGGACCTCTAATTCACCCCTCCACTTT. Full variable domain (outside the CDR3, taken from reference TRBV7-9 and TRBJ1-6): DTGVSQNPRHKITKRGQNVTFRCDPISEHNRLYWYRQTLGQGPEFLTYFQNEAQLEKSRLLSDRFSAERPKGSFSTLEIQRTEQGDSAMYLCASSHGTSNSPLHFGNGTRLTVT.

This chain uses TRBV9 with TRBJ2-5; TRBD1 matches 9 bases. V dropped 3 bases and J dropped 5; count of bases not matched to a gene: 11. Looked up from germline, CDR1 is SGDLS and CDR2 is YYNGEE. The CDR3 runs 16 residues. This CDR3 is CASSDSGTGNGETQYF. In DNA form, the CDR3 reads TGTGCCAGCAGCGATTCCGGGACAGGGAATGGGGAGACCCAGTACTTC.

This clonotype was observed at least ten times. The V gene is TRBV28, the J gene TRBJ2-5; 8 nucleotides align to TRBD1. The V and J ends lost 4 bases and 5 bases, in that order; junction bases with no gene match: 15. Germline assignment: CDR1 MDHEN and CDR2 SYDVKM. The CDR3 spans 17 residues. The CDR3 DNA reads TGTGCCAGCAGTTCCTCCGGACAGGGAGCCATAAAGGAGACCCAGTACTTC. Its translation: CASSSSGQGAIKETQYF.

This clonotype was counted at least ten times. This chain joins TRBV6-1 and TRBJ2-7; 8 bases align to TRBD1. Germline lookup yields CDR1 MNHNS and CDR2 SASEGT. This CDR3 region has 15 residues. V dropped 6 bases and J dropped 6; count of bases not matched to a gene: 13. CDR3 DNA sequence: TGTGCCAGCAGCCCTGATACAGGGGGAATGATCGAGCAGTACTTC. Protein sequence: CASSPDTGGMIEQYF.

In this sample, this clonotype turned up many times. The CDR3 protein is CASSLSGQGDEQFF. CDR3 sequence (DNA): TGTGCCAGCAGCTTATCGGGACAGGGGGATGAGCAGTTCTTC. This chain connects TRBV7-2 to TRBJ2-1; 11 bases line up with TRBD1. V lost 2 bases to trimming and J lost 8 bases; unmatched junction nucleotides: 2. The CDR3 consists of 14 residues. Germline V gives CDR1 SGHTA, CDR2 FQGNSA.

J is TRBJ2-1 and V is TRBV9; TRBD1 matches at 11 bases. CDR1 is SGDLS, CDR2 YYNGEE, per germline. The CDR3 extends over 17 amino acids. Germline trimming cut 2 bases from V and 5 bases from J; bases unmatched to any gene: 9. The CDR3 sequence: CASSVGTGGRVDNEQFF. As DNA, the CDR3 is TGTGCCAGCAGCGTGGGGACAGGGGGGAGGGTCGACAATGAGCAGTTCTTC. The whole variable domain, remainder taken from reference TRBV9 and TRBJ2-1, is DSGVTQTPKHLITATGQRVTLRCSPRSGDLSVYWYQQSLDQGLQFLIQYYNGEERAKGNILERFSAQQFPDLHSELNLSSLELGDSALYFCASSVGTGGRVDNEQFFGPGTRLTVL.

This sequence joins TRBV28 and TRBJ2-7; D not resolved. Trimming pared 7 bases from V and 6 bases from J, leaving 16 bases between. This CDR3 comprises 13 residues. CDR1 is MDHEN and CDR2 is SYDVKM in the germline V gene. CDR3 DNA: TGTGCCAGCACTAGACGGACCGTAGGCGAGCAGTACTTC. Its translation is CASTRRTVGEQYF.